Following are 4 T cell receptor beta chains from one sample sequenced in a study of blood T cell repertoires in COVID-19. TCRdb keeps only in-frame clones here, not all; method: immunoSEQ multiplex PCR. The repertoire holds 85,000 to 95,000 clones, with roughly 88% as singletons. Sequences were obtained from peripheral blood. Receptors originate from a man aged 55 to 70 with acute or convalescent COVID-19.

V is TRBV18 and J is TRBJ2-7; TRBD2 agrees at 7 bases. V was pared by 2 bases and J by 6 bases, with 4 bases of the junction left unmatched. CDR1 is KGHSH, CDR2 LQKENI, per germline. The CDR3 runs to 13 residues. CDR3 DNA sequence: TGTGCCAGCTCACCAGGGAGGGGCGCCGAGCAGTACTTC. Translating it yields CASSPGRGAEQYF.

The chain links TRBV15 to TRBJ2-7; maybe TRBD2 (6 bases). The CDR3 spans 12 residues. CDR1 is LNHNV, CDR2 YYDKDF, per germline (reference sequence). V shed 9 bases and J shed 0 bases, with 9 bases lying between them. The CDR3 nucleotides are TGTGCCACTACGGGAGACTCCTACGAGCAGTACTTC. Translated, it gives CATTGDSYEQYF.

The V gene is TRBV15, the J gene TRBJ1-3; D remains ambiguous. CDR3 length equals 10 residues. The germline V gene encodes CDR1 LNHNV and CDR2 YYDKDF (reference sequence). The V end lost 7 bases, the J end lost 8 bases, and 6 bases lay between the germline ends. The CDR3 DNA reads TGTGCCACCATCGCAGACACCATATATTTT. It encodes CATIADTIYF.

V and J are TRBV5-1 and TRBJ1-2; D is ambiguous. The CDR3 is 14 amino acids. The germline V gene encodes CDR1 SGHRS and CDR2 YFSETQ. V shed 5 bases and J shed 2 bases, with 13 bases lying between them. CDR3 nucleotide sequence: TGCGCCAGCAGTCCCCCCGGAGGGAACTATGGCTACACCTTC. It yields the protein CASSPPGGNYGYTF.